These T cell receptor beta chains were read from a single sample in a study of radiation and T cells in renal cell carcinoma. Sequenced by immunoSEQ multiplex PCR; TCRdb stores in-frame clones only, minus some. The profile shows about 150,000 clones, roughly 90% of them singletons. This specimen consisted of blood, obtained from a patient whose treatment included radiotherapy and nephrectomy. These receptors all come from a woman between 65 and 79 years old with renal cell carcinoma. CDR3s include the opening cysteine and the closing phenylalanine or tryptophan. D genes are given only for firm matches. A clone size is listed for some rows: how often the clone was seen (once, few, many), or a class if it is expanded.

>NA|TRBJ2-7|NA|TRBV10-3
CAISESSAAYEQYF
TGTGCCATCAGTGAGTCATCGGCGGCCTACGAGCAGTACTTC
>NA|TRBJ2-2|TRBD2|TRBV4-1
CASSQRLAAGELFF
TGCGCCAGCAGCCAGAGACTAGCGGCCGGGGAGCTGTTTTTT
>NA|TRBJ1-6|NA|TRBV4-2
CASSRSGDTSSPLHF
TGTGCCAGCAGCCGATCGGGAGATACTTCTTCACCCCTCCACTTT
>NA|TRBJ1-1|NA|TRBV14
CASSQAGTSGDTEAFF
TGTGCCAGCAGCCAAGCCGGGACCTCCGGCGACACTGAAGCTTTCTTT
>few|TRBJ1-1|TRBD1|TRBV4-1
CASSQGQGAGEAFF
TGCGCCAGCAGCCAAGGACAGGGGGCTGGTGAAGCTTTCTTT
>NA|TRBJ1-5|TRBD1|TRBV18
CASSLDRDQPQHF
TGTGCCAGCTCATTGGACAGGGATCAGCCCCAGCATTTT
>NA|TRBJ2-5|TRBD1|TRBV30
CAWAAGGETQYF
TGTGCCTGGGCTGCAGGGGGAGAGACCCAGTACTTC
>NA|TRBJ1-2|NA|TRBV10-3
CAISESTGANYGYTF
TGTGCCATCAGTGAGTCGACGGGGGCTAACTATGGCTACACCTTC
>NA|TRBJ2-5|TRBD2|TRBV27
CASSRSGGYQETQYF
TGTGCCAGCAGTCGAAGCGGGGGGTACCAAGAGACCCAGTACTTC
>NA|TRBJ2-7|NA|TRBV7-2
CASSLGWGNSYEQYF
TGTGCCAGCAGCTTAGGATGGGGGAACTCCTACGAGCAGTACTTC
>NA|TRBJ1-1|NA|TRBV5-1
CASSQPGVYTEAFF
TGCGCCAGCAGCCAACCAGGGGTGTACACTGAAGCTTTCTTT
>NA|TRBJ2-5|TRBD2|TRBV4-1
CASSQDKGLAGVGGETQYF
TGCGCCAGCAGCCAAGATAAGGGACTAGCGGGAGTCGGAGGAGAGACCCAGTACTTC
>NA|TRBJ1-2|NA|TRBV4-3
CASSLTLRDNGRYTF
TGCGCCAGCAGCCTCACCCTCCGGGACAATGGCCGCTACACCTTC
>NA|TRBJ1-3|NA|TRBV27
CASSIERSSGNTIYF
TGTGCCAGCAGTATAGAGAGAAGCTCTGGAAACACCATATATTTT
>NA|TRBJ2-7|TRBD1|TRBV7-8
CASSSSGRGPTYEQYF
TGTGCCAGCAGCTCCTCTGGCAGGGGGCCGACTTACGAGCAGTACTTC
>NA|TRBJ1-2|TRBD1|TRBV6-1
CASSEAAGGGYGYTF
TGTGCCAGCAGTGAAGCGGCAGGGGGAGGCTATGGCTACACCTTC
>NA|TRBJ1-5|TRBD1|TRBV6-6
CASNLQGIQPQHF
TGTGCCAGCAATCTACAGGGGATTCAGCCCCAGCATTTT
>NA|TRBJ2-2|TRBD1|TRBV30
CACKTGGSTGELFF
TGTGCCTGTAAGACAGGGGGTAGCACCGGGGAGCTGTTTTTT
>NA|TRBJ2-7|NA|TRBV7-7
CASSSSRSYEQYF
TGTGCTAGCAGCAGCTCAAGGTCCTACGAGCAGTACTTC
>once|TRBJ2-3|NA|TRBV4-3
CASSQDGGDTQYF
TGCGCCAGCAGCCAAGACGGGGGAGATACGCAGTATTTT
>NA|TRBJ1-2|NA|TRBV30
CAWSNYGYTF
TGTGCCTGGTCTAACTATGGCTACACCTTC
>NA|TRBJ2-1|TRBD1|TRBV28
CASSFQAGGEFF
TGTGCCAGCAGTTTTCAGGCAGGGGGCGAGTTCTTC
>NA|TRBJ1-2|NA|TRBV11-2
CASGEGSLYGYTF
TGTGCCAGCGGCGAGGGATCCCTCTATGGCTACACCTTC
>once|TRBJ2-7|TRBD2|TRBV6-1
CASSESRGDEQYF
TGTGCCAGCAGTGAATCCCGGGGGGACGAGCAGTACTTC
>NA|TRBJ1-1|NA|TRBV7-2
CASSLSSKNTEAFF
TGTGCCAGCAGCTTAAGTTCGAAAAACACTGAAGCTTTCTTT
>NA|TRBJ2-5|NA|TRBV7-8
CASSLGQEARETQYF
TGTGCCAGCAGCTTAGGACAGGAGGCGCGGGAGACCCAGTACTTC
>NA|TRBJ2-1|TRBD2|TRBV6-1
CASSGEGFYNEQFF
TGTGCCAGCAGTGGGGAGGGATTTTACAATGAGCAGTTCTTC
>NA|TRBJ2-1|NA|TRBV25-1
CASSEMDSPEQFF
TGTGCCAGCAGTGAGATGGACAGTCCTGAGCAGTTCTTC
>NA|TRBJ1-1|TRBD1|TRBV7-8
CASSITGGGYTEAFF
TGTGCCAGCAGCATTACAGGGGGAGGTTACACTGAAGCTTTCTTT
>NA|TRBJ2-1|TRBD2|TRBV11-2
CASSLGALGLTYNEQFF
TGTGCCAGCAGCTTAGGGGCCCTGGGACTAACTTACAATGAGCAGTTCTTC
>NA|TRBJ2-2|NA|TRBV10-3
CAISAENTGELFF
TGTGCCATCAGTGCAGAAAACACCGGGGAGCTGTTTTTT
>NA|TRBJ2-7|NA|TRBV7-2
CASSLDIGTYEQYF
TGTGCCAGCAGCTTAGATATAGGGACCTACGAGCAGTACTTC
>NA|TRBJ1-1|NA|TRBV19
CASSPTSTELNTEAFF
TGTGCCAGTAGTCCAACCTCGACAGAGCTTAACACTGAAGCTTTCTTT
>NA|TRBJ1-1|NA|TRBV28
CASGGGVYTEAFF
TGTGCCAGCGGAGGAGGGGTCTACACTGAAGCTTTCTTT
>NA|TRBJ1-2|TRBD1|TRBV9
CASSEGQGGYGYTF
TGTGCCAGCAGCGAAGGACAGGGAGGCTATGGCTACACCTTC
>NA|TRBJ2-7|NA|TRBV6-9
CASSRNFGGDAPIEYEQYF
TGTGCCAGCAGTCGGAATTTCGGCGGGGACGCCCCCATTGAATACGAGCAGTACTTC
>NA|TRBJ2-1|NA|TRBV6-1
CASCRTASSYNEQFF
TGTGCCAGCTGCCGGACTGCAAGCTCCTACAATGAGCAGTTCTTC
>NA|TRBJ2-6|NA|TRBV7-2
CASSLVRSGANVLTF
TGTGCCAGCAGCTTAGTTCGCTCTGGGGCCAACGTCCTGACTTTC
>NA|TRBJ2-5|NA|TRBV14
CASSPSLWGTGETQYF
TGTGCCAGCAGCCCATCCCTTTGGGGGACGGGGGAGACCCAGTACTTC
>NA|TRBJ1-1|NA|TRBV27
CASSLPGKNTEAFF
TGTGCCAGCAGTTTACCCGGGAAAAACACTGAAGCTTTCTTT
>NA|TRBJ2-7|NA|TRBV6-5
CASSYSRQASYEQYF
TGTGCCAGCAGTTACTCTCGACAGGCGAGCTACGAGCAGTACTTC
>NA|TRBJ2-2|TRBD2|TRBV11-3
CASSRNPGGGPNTGELFF
TGTGCCAGCAGCCGAAACCCCGGCGGGGGGCCGAACACCGGGGAGCTGTTTTTT
>NA|TRBJ1-5|NA|TRBV10-3
CASHGNRPYSNQPQHF
TGTGCCTCCCACGGGAACAGGCCCTATAGCAATCAGCCCCAGCATTTT
>NA|TRBJ2-2|TRBD1|TRBV30
CASQGATGELFF
TGTGCCTCGCAGGGGGCAACCGGGGAGCTGTTTTTT
>NA|TRBJ1-6|NA|TRBV28
CASRLTSYYNSPLHF
TGTGCCAGCAGACTAACCAGCTACTATAATTCACCCCTCCACTTT
>NA|TRBJ1-2|TRBD1|TRBV30
CAWSGGRGTYGYTF
TGTGCCTGGAGTGGGGGCAGGGGGACCTATGGCTACACCTTC
>NA|TRBJ2-7|NA|TRBV25-1
CASSRGLPSEQYF
TGTGCCAGCAGTCGCGGGTTGCCATCCGAGCAGTACTTC
>once|TRBJ1-1|TRBD1|TRBV5-1
CASSEGTTGGTEAFF
TGCGCCAGCAGCGAAGGGACGACAGGGGGCACTGAAGCTTTCTTT
>NA|TRBJ1-5|NA|TRBV6-1
CASSEKGQGSNQPQHF
TGTGCCAGCAGTGAAAAAGGGCAAGGTAGCAATCAGCCCCAGCATTTT
>once|TRBJ2-3|NA|TRBV5-4
CASSPRDRFADTQYF
TGTGCCAGCAGCCCCAGGGACCGCTTCGCAGATACGCAGTATTTT
>NA|TRBJ2-1|NA|TRBV14
CASSQDLGAEQFF
TGTGCCAGCAGCCAAGATCTGGGGGCTGAGCAGTTCTTC
>NA|TRBJ2-5|NA|TRBV11-1
CASSWRGLEETQYF
TGTGCCAGCAGCTGGCGGGGTCTGGAGGAGACCCAGTACTTC
>NA|TRBJ2-1|TRBD2|TRBV7-2
CASSPGLAGVGNEQFF
TGTGCCAGCAGCCCCGGACTAGCGGGGGTTGGTAATGAGCAGTTCTTC
>NA|TRBJ2-1|TRBD2|TRBV7-6
CASSLGPAGSRDEQFF
TGTGCCAGCAGCTTAGGGCCAGCGGGGTCGAGGGATGAGCAGTTCTTC
>few|TRBJ1-1|TRBD1|TRBV5-1
CASSWGTGGNTEAFF
TGCGCCAGCAGCTGGGGGACAGGTGGGAACACTGAAGCTTTCTTT
>NA|TRBJ1-2|NA|TRBV4-1
CASSQDGQRPIF
TGCGCCAGCAGCCAAGATGGGCAGCGCCCAATATTC
>NA|TRBJ2-7|NA|TRBV6-6
CASSSPRGRGYEQYF
TGTGCCAGCAGTTCCCCCCGGGGGCGGGGCTACGAGCAGTACTTC
>NA|TRBJ2-7|NA|TRBV5-1
CASSVTPGHSYEQYF
TGCGCCAGCAGCGTCACCCCGGGACACTCTTACGAGCAGTACTTC
>NA|TRBJ1-1|TRBD1|TRBV7-2
CASSDKPDRANTEAFF
TGTGCCAGCAGCGACAAACCGGACAGGGCAAACACTGAAGCTTTCTTT
>NA|TRBJ1-6|NA|TRBV7-8
CASSLSWQGNSPLHF
TGTGCCAGCAGCTTAAGCTGGCAGGGTAATTCACCCCTCCACTTT